These 29 T cell receptor beta chains were all obtained from the same sample, sequenced in a study of sequential checkpoint blockade in melanoma. Treatment in this sample: randomized to nivolumab then ipilimumab (arm A) or the reverse (arm B). TCRdb keeps only in-frame clones here, not all; method: immunoSEQ multiplex PCR. The sample lists about 6,100 clones; around 57% were seen once. Sequenced here: CD8+ T cells sorted from blood (inferred from file names), sampled from a patient given nivolumab and ipilimumab in sequence. These receptors were obtained from a human donor with melanoma.

The CDR3 DNA follows: TGTGCCAGCAGCCCCGGACCCCTGGGAGCCTACGAGCAGTACTTC. Its protein product is CASSPGPLGAYEQYF. The chain combines TRBV7-9 with TRBJ2-7, with a weak D call TRBD2 (5 bases). From germline, CDR1 is SEHNR and CDR2 FQNEAQ (reference sequence). V lost 5 bases, J lost 2 bases, and 16 bases lay in between. The CDR3 runs to 15 residues.

The CDR3 DNA follows: TGTGCCAGCAGTGAAGCTAACAGGGGGCCTTATCAGCCCCAGCATTTT. Its translation: CASSEANRGPYQPQHF. The genes are TRBV2 and TRBJ1-5, with 9 bases aligning to TRBD1. CDR3 length: 16 residues. V lost 0 bases and J lost 5; bases outside the gene matches: 5. The germline V gene encodes CDR1 SNHLY and CDR2 FYNNEI. The complete variable domain, with remaining parts taken from reference TRBV2 and TRBJ1-5, reads EPEVTQTPSHQVTQMGQEVILRCVPISNHLYFYWYRQILGQKVEFLVSFYNNEISEKSEIFDDQFSVERPDGSNFTLKIRSTKLEDSAMYFCASSEANRGPYQPQHFGDGTRLSIL.

This chain connects TRBV11-2 to TRBJ2-2; TRBD2 aligns across 15 bases. J lost 3 bases, V lost 5 bases, and 10 bases had no gene match. CDR1 and CDR2 (germline): SGHAT, FQNNGV. The CDR3 sequence is 19 residues long. For the CDR3, the DNA is TGTGCCAGCAGCGGGTCTCCGGGACTAGCGGGAGGCGACACCGGGGAGCTGTTTTTT. Translated, it gives CASSGSPGLAGGDTGELFF.

The V and J genes are TRBV5-6 and TRBJ1-1, with 11 bases that match TRBD1. In germline, CDR1 is SGHDT, CDR2 YYEEEE. The length of the CDR3 is 17 residues. The trim removed 2 bases at V and 4 bases at J, leaving 10 bases unmatched. This CDR3 reads CASSLPDRGLSSTEAFF. The CDR3 bases are TGTGCCAGCAGCTTACCGGACAGGGGGCTTTCGAGCACTGAAGCTTTCTTT. The variable domain in full, completed from reference TRBV5-6 and TRBJ1-1, reads DAGVTQSPTHLIKTRGQQVTLRCSPKSGHDTVSWYQQALGQGPQFIFQYYEEEERQRGNFPDRFSGHQFPNYSSELNVNALLLGDSALYLCASSLPDRGLSSTEAFFGQGTRLTVV.

By frequency in the sample, this clone is medium-sized. The J gene is TRBJ1-1, the V gene TRBV27; the match to TRBD1 covers 9 bases. This CDR3 is 15 amino acids long. The J segment lost 3 bases and the V segment lost 5 bases, leaving 7 bases of the junction unmatched. CDR1 MNHEY and CDR2 SMNVEV come from the germline V gene (reference sequence). CDR3 sequence reads: CASSTDRGKDTEAFF. The CDR3 DNA follows: TGTGCCAGCAGTACGGACAGGGGTAAAGACACTGAAGCTTTCTTT.

This clone appeared a few times. This likely stems from a read error, as it lies one base from a far larger clone. This chain joins TRBV29-1 and TRBJ2-7; 10 nucleotides match TRBD2. This CDR3 is built from 13 residues. V gave up 4 bases and J gave up 10 bases; unmatched junction bases: 10. In germline, CDR1 is SQVTM, CDR2 ANQGSEA. The CDR3: CSVGLAGAQDQYF. CDR3 DNA sequence: TGCAGCGTTGGTCTAGCGGGAGCGCAGGACCAGTACTTC.

The J gene is TRBJ2-3, the V gene TRBV6-7, with 8 bases that match TRBD1. TRBV6-7 is flagged as an ORF with uncertain function. J gave up 1 base and V 6 bases, and 9 bases lay outside the gene matches. The CDR3 length is 16 residues. The CDR3 coding sequence is TGTGCCAGCAGAGACCGCACAGGGGGAGGCACAGATACGCAGTATTTT. It specifies CASRDRTGGGTDTQYF.

This clone was observed a handful of times. The chain combines TRBV7-9 with TRBJ1-2, with 10 bases fitting TRBD1. Unmatched junction bases numbered 4, after V lost 5 bases and J lost 4 bases. From germline, CDR1 is SEHNR and CDR2 FQNEAQ (reference sequence). CDR3 length: 14 residues. CDR3 amino acids: CASSRWDRGYGYTF. The CDR3 DNA follows: TGTGCCAGCAGCCGTTGGGACAGGGGCTATGGCTACACCTTC.

This clone showed up just a few times. The gene calls are TRBV7-8 and TRBJ2-1; weak D call: TRBD1 (5 bases). The germline V gene has CDR1 SGHVS and CDR2 FQNEAQ. V lost 5 bases, J lost 0 bases, and 11 bases lay in between. The CDR3 totals 15 residues. CDR3 nucleotides: TGTGCCAGCAGCCCACAGGTCAGCTCCTACAATGAGCAGTTCTTC. Translating it yields CASSPQVSSYNEQFF.

This chain connects TRBV5-4 to TRBJ2-5, with D hard to call. V lost 2 bases and J lost 5, with 13 bases in between. Germline V gene data show CDR1 as SGHNT and CDR2 as YYREEE (reference sequence). CDR3 length: 14 residues. The CDR3 sequence is CASSLEMTFETQYF. CDR3 DNA sequence: TGTGCCAGCAGCTTAGAGATGACTTTCGAGACCCAGTACTTC.

V gene TRBV2 combines with J gene TRBJ2-7; 13 bases align to TRBD2. Germline CDR1 reads SNHLY; CDR2 reads FYNNEI. V lost 5 bases and J lost 5; bases outside the gene matches: 9. The CDR3 contains 16 residues. CDR3 sequence: CASSKLGLAGDNEQYF. In DNA form, the CDR3 reads TGTGCCAGCAGTAAATTAGGACTAGCGGGAGATAACGAGCAGTACTTC. Complete variable domain (other parts from reference TRBV2 and TRBJ2-7): EPEVTQTPSHQVTQMGQEVILRCVPISNHLYFYWYRQILGQKVEFLVSFYNNEISEKSEIFDDQFSVERPDGSNFTLKIRSTKLEDSAMYFCASSKLGLAGDNEQYFGPGTRLTVT.

The gene calls are TRBV29-1 and TRBJ2-2; 7 nucleotides line up with TRBD1. The V gene end was trimmed by 3 bases and the J gene end by 5 bases; junction bases not matched to a gene: 9. The CDR3 has 15 amino acids. CDR1 is SQVTM, CDR2 ANQGSEA, per germline. CDR3 region: CSVEIRGGETGELFF. DNA of the CDR3: TGCAGCGTTGAGATCCGAGGGGGCGAAACCGGGGAGCTGTTTTTT.

The V call is TRBV7-8, the J call TRBJ1-5; a weak D match, TRBD1 (6 bases). The CDR3 is 16 residues long. Germline values: CDR1 SGHVS, CDR2 FQNEAQ. The V end lost 2 bases, the J end lost 5 bases, and 16 bases lay between the germline ends. CDR3 sequence (DNA): TGTGCCAGCAGCTTAACGGAGGGGGGGGCACATCAGCCCCAGCATTTT. Translation: CASSLTEGGAHQPQHF.

This sequence joins TRBV29-1 and TRBJ2-3; D is possibly TRBD1 (5 bases). Trimming removed 4 bases at V and 6 bases at J, with 20 bases between. CDR1 and CDR2 from the germline V gene are SQVTM and ANQGSEA. This CDR3 spans 15 amino acids. The CDR3 DNA is TGCAGCGTTGCGTTGGTAGGGGATATTCGTGATACGCAGTATTTT. It specifies CSVALVGDIRDTQYF.

The J gene is TRBJ1-1, the V gene TRBV10-3; 7 bases agree with TRBD1. V trimming: 6 bases; J trimming: 3 bases; junction bases outside the gene matches: 19. The CDR3 consists of 18 residues. Germline V gives CDR1 ENHRY, CDR2 SYGVKD. CDR3 amino acids: CAISGDRDSFRVDTEAFF. CDR3 sequence (DNA): TGTGCCATCAGCGGCGACAGGGATTCTTTTCGGGTGGACACTGAAGCTTTCTTT.

The chain carries TRBV7-9 and TRBJ2-7; possibly TRBD1 for D (6 bases). CDR1 is SEHNR, CDR2 FQNEAQ, per germline (reference sequence). V gave up 4 bases and J gave up 0 bases, with 16 bases separating them. This CDR3 has 16 amino acids. In DNA, the CDR3 is TGTGCCAGCAGCTCGCCAACAGGGTACCTCTCCTACGAGCAGTACTTC. Translated, it gives CASSSPTGYLSYEQYF. Combining the CDR3 with reference TRBV7-9 and TRBJ2-7 gives the whole variable domain DTGVSQNPRHKITKRGQNVTFRCDPISEHNRLYWYRQTLGQGPEFLTYFQNEAQLEKSRLLSDRFSAERPKGSFSTLEIQRTEQGDSAMYLCASSSPTGYLSYEQYFGPGTRLTVT.

The chain recombines TRBV27 with TRBJ2-1; 8 bases are shared with TRBD1. There are 16 residues in the CDR3. V shed 1 base and J 7 bases; nucleotides not matched to a gene: 9. Germline V gives CDR1 MNHEY, CDR2 SMNVEV (reference sequence). This CDR3 is CASSLFGQGYGNEQFF. For the CDR3, the DNA is TGTGCCAGCAGTTTATTTGGACAGGGATATGGTAATGAGCAGTTCTTC.

V usage is TRBV27 and J usage is TRBJ1-2; 7 bases match TRBD1. The CDR3 spans 13 residues. Per germline, CDR1 MNHEY and CDR2 SMNVEV (reference sequence). V trimming: 6 bases; J trimming: 4 bases; junction bases outside the gene matches: 5. DNA for the CDR3: TGTGCCAGCAGAAAGGGGGCCGGCTATGGCTACACCTTC. This encodes CASRKGAGYGYTF.

This clone is medium-sized by share. The genes are TRBV7-9 and TRBJ2-7, with 9 nucleotides matching TRBD1. Looked up from germline, CDR1 is SEHNR and CDR2 is FQNEAQ (reference sequence). This CDR3 has 16 amino acids. The ends lost 3 bases at V and 0 bases at J; junction bases unmatched: 6. The CDR3 sequence is CASSFPRTGDSYEQYF. The CDR3 nucleotides are TGTGCCAGCAGCTTTCCAAGGACAGGGGACTCCTACGAGCAGTACTTC.

The rearrangement links TRBV2 to TRBJ2-2, with 14 bases fitting TRBD2. Germline V gene data show CDR1 as SNHLY and CDR2 as FYNNEI. The CDR3 extends over 19 amino acids. Trimming at V came to 6 bases and at J to 5 bases, leaving 14 bases not matched to a gene. The CDR3 here is CASSDTLGLAGELTGELFF. DNA for the CDR3: TGTGCCAGCAGCGATACCTTGGGACTAGCGGGAGAGCTAACCGGGGAGCTGTTTTTT.

In its sample, this clone was seen a few times. The J gene is TRBJ2-1, the V gene TRBV7-9, with TRBD2 identical over 7 bases. Germline values: CDR1 SEHNR, CDR2 FQNEAQ (reference sequence). This CDR3 is built from 15 residues. V lost 2 bases to trimming and J lost 1 base; unmatched junction nucleotides: 2. CDR3 in amino acids: CASSLMGGSYNEQFF. CDR3 DNA sequence: TGTGCCAGCAGCTTAATGGGGGGGTCCTACAATGAGCAGTTCTTC.

V gene TRBV4-1 combines with J gene TRBJ1-5; 7 nucleotides agree with TRBD1. CDR1 and CDR2 from the germline V gene are MGHRA and YSYEKL. V lost 3 bases, J lost 3 bases, and 8 bases stayed unmatched. CDR3 length: 16 residues. CDR3 sequence: CASSQGTGEYNQPQHF. CDR3 in DNA: TGCGCCAGCAGCCAGGGAACAGGGGAATACAATCAGCCCCAGCATTTT.

The J gene is TRBJ1-1, the V gene TRBV5-6, with TRBD1 identical over 7 bases. The CDR3 totals 11 residues. Trimming cost V 4 bases and J 12 bases; bases outside gene matches: 6. Germline CDR1 SGHDT, CDR2 YYEEEE. This chain's CDR3 is CASSIQGISFF. The CDR3 DNA follows: TGTGCCAGCAGCATACAGGGGATATCTTTCTTT.

J is TRBJ2-7 and V is TRBV4-3; a weak D match, TRBD1 (5 bases). The CDR3 has 15 residues. The V end was cut by 0 bases, the J end by 5 bases, with 14 bases between. Per germline, CDR1 LGHNA and CDR2 YSLEER. The CDR3 reads CASSQDTGRVNEQYF. In DNA, the CDR3 is TGCGCCAGCAGCCAAGATACCGGCAGGGTTAACGAGCAGTACTTC.

This clone was counted between two and nine times. This chain links TRBV7-9 with TRBJ1-6; tentatively, D is TRBD1 (5 bases). Per germline, CDR1 SEHNR and CDR2 FQNEAQ (reference sequence). The CDR3 has 16 residues. The V end lost 4 bases, the J end lost 3 bases, and 13 bases lay between the germline ends. The CDR3 DNA is TGTGCCAGCAGCTCCTCAGGGAATGTCTATAATTCACCCCTCCACTTT. Translating gives CASSSSGNVYNSPLHF.

The CDR3 sequence is CAHRGADSSYEQYF. In DNA form, the CDR3 reads TGTGCACACCGTGGGGCGGACAGCTCCTACGAGCAGTACTTC. The chain is built from TRBV10-3 and TRBJ2-7, with D maybe TRBD1 (6 bases). The CDR3 runs 14 residues. Germline assignment: CDR1 ENHRY and CDR2 SYGVKD.

This clone was detected once. The sample carries other DNA sequences with the same CDR3. This chain joins TRBV5-1 and TRBJ2-2, with D perhaps matching TRBD2 (5 bases). V shed 0 bases and J shed 0 bases, with 6 bases lying between them. Germline V gene sequence: CDR1 SGHRS, CDR2 YFSETQ. The length of the CDR3 is 15 residues. The CDR3 nucleotides are TGCGCCAGCAGCTTGGCGGACTCGAACACCGGGGAGCTGTTTTTT. Its protein product is CASSLADSNTGELFF.

This chain links TRBV5-6 with TRBJ2-7; the D gene is possibly TRBD1 (6 bases). Germline-derived CDR1 and CDR2 are SGHDT and YYEEEE. The germline V and J ends were trimmed by 2 bases and 11 bases, with 11 bases remaining between them. The CDR3 loop spans 11 amino acids. The CDR3 spells CASSLTGLEYF. DNA for the CDR3: TGTGCCAGCAGCTTAACAGGGTTGGAGTACTTC.

The genes are TRBV5-4 and TRBJ2-7; possible D gene TRBD2, 5 bases. CDR1 SGHNT and CDR2 YYREEE come from the germline V gene (reference sequence). The V end was cut by 2 bases, the J end by 0 bases, with 6 bases between. The CDR3 sequence is 13 residues long. Here the CDR3 reads CASSFGLSYEQYF. CDR3 sequence (DNA): TGTGCCAGCAGCTTCGGACTCTCCTACGAGCAGTACTTC.